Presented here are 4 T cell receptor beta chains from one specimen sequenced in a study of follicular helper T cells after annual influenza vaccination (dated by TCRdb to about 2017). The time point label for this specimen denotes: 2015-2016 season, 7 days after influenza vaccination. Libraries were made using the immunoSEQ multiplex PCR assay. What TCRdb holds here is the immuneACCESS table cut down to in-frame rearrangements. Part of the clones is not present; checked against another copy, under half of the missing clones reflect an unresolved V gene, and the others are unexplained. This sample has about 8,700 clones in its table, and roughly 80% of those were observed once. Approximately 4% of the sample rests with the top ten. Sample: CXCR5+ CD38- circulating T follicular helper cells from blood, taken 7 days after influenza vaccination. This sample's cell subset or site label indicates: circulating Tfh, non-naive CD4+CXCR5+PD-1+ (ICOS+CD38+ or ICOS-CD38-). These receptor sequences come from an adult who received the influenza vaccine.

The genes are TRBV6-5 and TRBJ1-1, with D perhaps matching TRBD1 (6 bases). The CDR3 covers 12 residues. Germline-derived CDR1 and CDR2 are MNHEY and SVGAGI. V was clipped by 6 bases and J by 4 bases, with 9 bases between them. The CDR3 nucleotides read TGTGCCAGCAGGGCCAGGGGCACTGAAGCTTTCTTT. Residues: CASRARGTEAFF.

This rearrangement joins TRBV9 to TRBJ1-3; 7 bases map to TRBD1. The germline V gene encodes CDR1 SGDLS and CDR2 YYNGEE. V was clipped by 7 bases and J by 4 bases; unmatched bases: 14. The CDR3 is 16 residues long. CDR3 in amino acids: CASGPQGSVTGNTIYF. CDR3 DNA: TGTGCCAGCGGACCACAGGGGTCGGTCACCGGAAACACCATATATTTT.

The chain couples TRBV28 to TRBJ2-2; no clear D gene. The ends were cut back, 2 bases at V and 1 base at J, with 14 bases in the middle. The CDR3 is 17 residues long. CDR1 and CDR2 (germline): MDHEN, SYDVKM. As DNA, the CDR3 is TGTGCCAGCAGTTTAGGCTTGTTGAGAGGGAACACCGGGGAGCTGTTTTTT. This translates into CASSLGLLRGNTGELFF.

CDR3 amino acids: CASSYRQGSNSPLHF. The CDR3 nucleotides read TGTGCCAGCAGTTATAGACAGGGGTCGAATTCACCCCTCCACTTT. The rearrangement joins TRBV6-6 to TRBJ1-6; 8 bases are shared with TRBD1. V lost 3 bases and J lost 7; bases outside the gene matches: 5. The CDR3 is 15 amino acids. Germline CDR1 and CDR2: MNHNY and SVGAGI (reference sequence).